The 3 T cell receptor beta chains in this list originate from one sample, sequenced in a study of T cell responses to AZD1222 COVID-19 vaccine. TCRdb's copy holds only in-frame clones and misses some; the assay was immunoSEQ multiplex PCR. The sample has 120,000 or so clones, roughly nine tenths seen once; the top ten hold about 1.4%. The sample here was peripheral blood, taken on day 0 of AZD1222 vaccination. Receptor source: an adult in good health.

This clone was observed a single time. The chain couples TRBV28 to TRBJ1-1; 8 bases match TRBD1. Germline CDR1 reads MDHEN; CDR2 reads SYDVKM. The CDR3 sequence is 13 residues long. This CDR3 is CGAGGSLNTEAFF. CDR3 sequence (DNA): TGTGGGGCAGGGGGCAGCCTTAACACTGAAGCTTTCTTT.

The CDR3 nucleotides read TGCGCCAGCAGCCAAGATCCGGTCTCGACAGACGAGCAGTACTTC. Translated: CASSQDPVSTDEQYF. The genes are TRBV4-3 and TRBJ2-7; D perhaps matches TRBD1 (5 bases). From germline, CDR1 is LGHNA and CDR2 YSLEER. The CDR3 is 15 residues long. Trimming removed 0 bases from V and 5 bases from J, with 14 bases in between.

The rearrangement uses TRBV29-1 and TRBJ2-1; 9 bases align to TRBD2. Losses at the gene ends were 6 bases for V and 4 bases for J; bases not matched to a gene: 7. Germline values: CDR1 SQVTM, CDR2 ANQGSEA. This CDR3 contains 14 residues. The chain's CDR3 is CSVAVAGAYNEQFF. The CDR3 region has the DNA TGCAGCGTGGCCGTAGCGGGGGCATACAATGAGCAGTTCTTC.